A single sample is the source of the 27 T cell receptor beta chains below, sequenced in a study of early T cells in non-severe SARS-CoV-2 infection. Each CDR3 protein is one row after TCRdb ran MiXCR on the 5' RACE reads. The sample lists about 60,000 distinct CDR3 sequences; about 15% were seen once. The sequences come from whole blood, collected at baseline. The receptors stem from an adult who was a healthcare worker with PCR-confirmed SARS-CoV-2 infection or an uninfected control (not recorded which).

This clonotype was observed many times. This rearrangement joins TRBV6-5 to TRBJ2-2; 12 positions match TRBD2. V shed 0 bases and J 4 bases; nucleotides not matched to a gene: 0. The CDR3 loop spans 16 amino acids. Germline V lookup: CDR1 MNHEY, CDR2 SVGAGI. The CDR3 DNA reads TGTGCCAGCAGTTACTCGACTAGCGGGAGCACCGGGGAGCTGTTTTTT. It is translated as CASSYSTSGSTGELFF.

This clonotype showed up many times. The genes are TRBV20-1 and TRBJ2-5, with no clear D. With 0 bases removed from V and 3 bases from J, the gap between germline ends came to 11 bases. Per the germline V gene, CDR1 is DFQATT and CDR2 is SNEGSKA (reference sequence). The CDR3 is 14 amino acids. For the CDR3, the DNA is TGCAGTGCTAGAGACGGGCGGCTTAAAGAGACCCAGTACTTC. Translated, it gives CSARDGRLKETQYF.

This clonotype was found a few times. The DNA for the CDR3 is TGCGCCAGCAGCTTAGCGACAGGGTCTGGCTATGGCTACACCTTC. Translation: CASSLATGSGYGYTF. V and J are TRBV5-1 and TRBJ1-2, with TRBD1 matching 7 bases. The CDR3 covers 15 residues. Germline trimming cut 2 bases from V and 4 bases from J; bases unmatched to any gene: 8. Germline V gene data show CDR1 as SGHRS and CDR2 as YFSETQ.

This clonotype was seen only a few times. The chain's CDR3 is CASTVAGDYEQYF. The DNA for the CDR3 is TGTGCCAGCACCGTAGCGGGAGATTACGAGCAGTACTTC. The gene calls are TRBV6-5 and TRBJ2-7; 9 bases align to TRBD2. The germline gives CDR1 MNHEY, CDR2 SVGAGI. The CDR3 extends over 13 amino acids. The ends lost 7 bases at V and 4 bases at J; junction bases unmatched: 5.

V gene TRBV27 combines with J gene TRBJ1-2; D is possibly TRBD1 (6 bases). The CDR3 runs to 13 residues. CDR1 is MNHEY and CDR2 is SMNVEV in the germline V gene (reference sequence). The V gene lost 7 bases and the J gene lost 7 bases, with 16 bases spanning the gap. Here the CDR3 reads CASTPLGGTGYTF. CDR3 sequence (DNA): TGTGCCAGCACCCCGCTTGGGGGCACTGGCTACACCTTC.

This chain joins TRBV7-9 and TRBJ2-7, with 7 nucleotides matching TRBD1. V lost 5 bases, J lost 5 bases, and 15 bases stayed unmatched. The germline V gene encodes CDR1 SEHNR and CDR2 FQNEAQ (reference sequence). This CDR3 is built from 16 residues. The CDR3: CASSLPAGTAVHEQYF. In nucleotides, the CDR3 is TGTGCCAGCAGCCTACCCGCCGGGACAGCGGTGCACGAGCAGTACTTC.

This chain uses TRBV10-2 with TRBJ2-2, with 12 bases matching TRBD1. Losses at the gene ends were 8 bases for V and 4 bases for J; bases not matched to a gene: 5. The germline CDR1 and CDR2 sequences are WSHSY and SAAADI. The CDR3 loop spans 15 amino acids. CDR3 loop: CASGGTGGSTGELFF. In DNA, the CDR3 is TGCGCCAGCGGAGGGACAGGGGGCAGCACCGGGGAGCTGTTTTTT.

The chain is built from TRBV12-3 or TRBV12-4 and TRBJ2-1; D unresolved. This CDR3 has 11 residues. Trimming shortened V by 1 base and J by 8 bases, and 3 bases separated the two germline ends. CDR3 DNA sequence: TGTGCCAGCAGTTTAGGCCATGAGCAGTTCTTC. It specifies CASSLGHEQFF.

This clonotype has at least ten counts. V usage is TRBV9 and J usage is TRBJ1-4; D gene uncertain. This CDR3 comprises 15 residues. From germline, CDR1 is SGDLS and CDR2 YYNGEE. The V end was cut by 1 base, the J end by 0 bases, with 7 bases between. DNA for the CDR3: TGTGCCAGCAGCGTACAGCCTGCAACTAATGAAAAACTGTTTTTT. Translated, it gives CASSVQPATNEKLFF.

This clonotype was counted only a few times. The chain employs TRBV10-1 and TRBJ1-3, with TRBD1 matching 7 bases. The CDR3 is 14 amino acids. Germline V CDR1 and CDR2: WNHNN, SYGVQD (reference sequence). Losses at the gene ends were 3 bases for V and 5 bases for J; bases not matched to a gene: 4. The CDR3 loop reads CASSEEGARNTIYF. Written as DNA, the CDR3 is TGCGCCAGCAGTGAAGAGGGGGCAAGAAACACCATATATTTT.

This clonotype was found a few times. The chain uses TRBV6-6 and TRBJ2-2, with TRBD1 identical over 9 bases. CDR1 is MNHNY, CDR2 SVGAGI, per germline (reference sequence). This CDR3 has 16 amino acids. With V trimmed by 6 bases and J by 2 bases, 7 bases remained unmatched. Here the CDR3 DNA reads TGTGCCAGCAGGACAGGGGGACAGCATAACACCGGGGAGCTGTTTTTT. Its protein product is CASRTGGQHNTGELFF.

This clonotype was detected ten times or more. This rearrangement joins TRBV5-6 to TRBJ2-1; possible D gene TRBD2, 5 bases. CDR1 and CDR2 from the germline V gene are SGHDT and YYEEEE. This CDR3 is built from 16 residues. Trimming took off 3 bases at V and 2 bases at J, with 15 bases between the two ends. CDR3 amino acids: CASSSGSGFPYNEQFF. The CDR3, as DNA: TGTGCCAGCAGCTCGGGAAGCGGCTTTCCCTACAATGAGCAGTTCTTC. The variable domain in full, completed from reference TRBV5-6 and TRBJ2-1, reads DAGVTQSPTHLIKTRGQQVTLRCSPKSGHDTVSWYQQALGQGPQFIFQYYEEEERQRGNFPDRFSGHQFPNYSSELNVNALLLGDSALYLCASSSGSGFPYNEQFFGPGTRLTVL.

This clonotype was detected only a few times. The chain uses TRBV24-1 and TRBJ2-2; a weak D match, TRBD2 (5 bases). Germline loops: CDR1 KGHDR, CDR2 SFDVKD. V lost 1 base and J 7 bases, leaving 6 bases between the germline ends. CDR3 length equals 13 residues. The CDR3 here is CATSDLSGGELFF. The DNA for the CDR3 is TGTGCCACCAGTGATTTAAGCGGCGGGGAGCTGTTTTTT.

This rearrangement joins TRBV27 to TRBJ2-7, with TRBD1 matching over 7 bases. CDR1 and CDR2 (germline): MNHEY, SMNVEV (reference sequence). Unmatched junction bases numbered 5, after V lost 5 bases and J lost 4 bases. This CDR3 region has 13 residues. This CDR3 is CASSPGQHYEQYF. The CDR3 region has the DNA TGTGCCAGCAGTCCGGGACAGCATTACGAGCAGTACTTC.

CDR3 loop: CASSERTTNEQFF. The CDR3 DNA reads TGTGCCAGCAGTGAAAGGACGACCAATGAGCAGTTCTTC. This rearrangement joins TRBV6-1 to TRBJ2-1; D gene uncertain. Looked up from germline, CDR1 is MNHNS and CDR2 is SASEGT. The V end was cut by 2 bases, the J end by 6 bases, with 8 bases between. The CDR3 extends over 13 amino acids.

This clonotype was seen a handful of times. The chain links TRBV14 to TRBJ1-1; D remains ambiguous. Germline values: CDR1 SGHDN, CDR2 FVKESK. Trimming took off 2 bases at V and 6 bases at J, with 16 bases between the two ends. This CDR3 is built from 15 residues. CDR3 coding DNA: TGTGCCAGCAGCCAAAGGTCGGTCTGGGTGTCTGAAGCTTTCTTT. It codes for CASSQRSVWVSEAFF.

The chain joins TRBV28 to TRBJ2-7; either TRBD1 or TRBD2 may fit D (6 bases each). CDR1 is MDHEN, CDR2 SYDVKM, per germline. This CDR3 is 14 amino acids long. The germline V and J ends were trimmed by 6 bases and 4 bases, with 16 bases remaining between them. Written as DNA, the CDR3 is TGTGCCAGCAGCTGTAAGGGGGGACCTTACGAGCAGTACTTC. This encodes CASSCKGGPYEQYF. The full variable domain, rest sourced from reference TRBV28 and TRBJ2-7, is DVKVTQSSRYLVKRTGEKVFLECVQDMDHENMFWYRQDPGLGLRLIYFSYDVKMKEKGDIPEGYSVSREKKERFSLILESASTNQTSMYLCASSCKGGPYEQYFGPGTRLTVT.

The table lists this clonotype with a few counts. V gene TRBV3-1 combines with J gene TRBJ1-4; 10 positions match TRBD1. J was trimmed by 11 bases and V by 1 base; bases with no gene match: 4. Per the germline V gene, CDR1 is LGHDT and CDR2 is YNNKEL (reference sequence). The CDR3 consists of 14 residues. The CDR3: CASSQGQGATKLFF. CDR3 in DNA: TGTGCCAGCAGCCAAGGACAGGGGGCGACCAAACTGTTTTTT.

This clonotype was seen more than once but under ten times. The CDR3 DNA is TGTGCCAGTAGTCAAGGACTAGCGGGAGCCAGCCATGAGCAGTTCTTC. This translates into CASSQGLAGASHEQFF. This chain joins TRBV19 and TRBJ2-1; 13 bases match TRBD2. With 5 bases clipped from V and 8 bases from J, the junction kept 9 bases outside the gene matches. The CDR3 spans 16 residues. Germline V gives CDR1 LNHDA, CDR2 SQIVND (reference sequence).

The chain employs TRBV7-2 and TRBJ2-5, with D unclear. In germline, CDR1 is SGHTA, CDR2 FQGNSA. This CDR3 region has 14 residues. V lost 1 base and J lost 3, with 9 bases in between. In DNA form, the CDR3 reads TGTGCCAGCAGCTTAGGAAGAGAGAAAGAGACCCAGTACTTC. Amino acids: CASSLGREKETQYF.

The rearrangement uses TRBV4-1 and TRBJ2-7; 7 nucleotides agree with TRBD1. V lost 1 base, J lost 3 bases, and 9 bases stayed unmatched. This CDR3 comprises 16 residues. Germline loops: CDR1 MGHRA, CDR2 YSYEKL. CDR3 loop: CASSQVHGQEFYEQYF. Written as DNA, the CDR3 is TGCGCCAGCAGCCAAGTGCACGGACAGGAGTTCTACGAGCAGTACTTC.

In its sample, this clonotype ranks as medium-sized. This chain joins TRBV20-1 and TRBJ2-1; possibly TRBD1 for D (6 bases). CDR1 is DFQATT, CDR2 SNEGSKA, per germline (reference sequence). The germline V and J ends were trimmed by 0 bases and 11 bases, with 17 bases remaining between them. The CDR3 loop spans 14 amino acids. This CDR3 reads CSAREQGWGSKQFF. DNA for the CDR3: TGCAGTGCTAGAGAACAGGGTTGGGGGAGTAAGCAGTTCTTC.

This rearrangement joins TRBV7-8 to TRBJ1-1; possibly TRBD1 for D (6 bases). Trimming shortened V by 4 bases and J by 5 bases, and 17 bases separated the two germline ends. The CDR3 is 15 residues long. Germline values: CDR1 SGHVS, CDR2 FQNEAQ. The CDR3 loop reads CASSSFGGQRTEAFF. The CDR3 DNA is TGTGCCAGCAGCTCATTTGGGGGGCAAAGGACTGAAGCTTTCTTT.

The sample holds a few counts of this clonotype. This rearrangement joins TRBV6-2 or TRBV6-3 to TRBJ2-1; D is ambiguous. Germline CDR1 MNHEY, CDR2 SVGEGT. Trimming took 3 bases from V and 5 from J, leaving 8 bases between them. This CDR3 contains 13 residues. The CDR3, as DNA: TGTGCCAGCAGTTATTCACTTAACAATGAGCAGTTCTTC. Its translation: CASSYSLNNEQFF.

This chain uses TRBV7-9 with TRBJ1-1; 9 bases match TRBD1. The CDR3 sequence is 15 residues long. From germline, CDR1 is SEHNR and CDR2 FQNEAQ (reference sequence). The V and J ends lost 4 bases and 6 bases, in that order; junction bases with no gene match: 9. CDR3 sequence (DNA): TGTGCCAGCAGCTCACCAACAGGGGGCGAGGCTGAAGCTTTCTTT. It translates to CASSSPTGGEAEAFF.

This clonotype occurred once. V is TRBV5-1 and J is TRBJ2-5, with D uncertain. Germline V gene sequence: CDR1 SGHRS, CDR2 YFSETQ. The length of the CDR3 is 13 residues. Trimming cost V 2 bases and J 7 bases, with 12 bases left between them. DNA of the CDR3: TGCGCCAGCAGCTTTTTCCGCGAGAGGACCCAGTACTTC. Amino acids: CASSFFRERTQYF.

Many counts were recorded for this clonotype. V gene TRBV5-1 combines with J gene TRBJ2-2, with D possibly being TRBD1 (5 bases). V dropped 4 bases and J dropped 2 bases, with 15 bases sitting between them. The CDR3 has 16 residues. Germline values: CDR1 SGHRS, CDR2 YFSETQ. The CDR3 protein is CASSPLGRANTGELFF. Here the CDR3 DNA reads TGCGCCAGCAGCCCCCTCGGCAGGGCCAACACCGGGGAGCTGTTTTTT.